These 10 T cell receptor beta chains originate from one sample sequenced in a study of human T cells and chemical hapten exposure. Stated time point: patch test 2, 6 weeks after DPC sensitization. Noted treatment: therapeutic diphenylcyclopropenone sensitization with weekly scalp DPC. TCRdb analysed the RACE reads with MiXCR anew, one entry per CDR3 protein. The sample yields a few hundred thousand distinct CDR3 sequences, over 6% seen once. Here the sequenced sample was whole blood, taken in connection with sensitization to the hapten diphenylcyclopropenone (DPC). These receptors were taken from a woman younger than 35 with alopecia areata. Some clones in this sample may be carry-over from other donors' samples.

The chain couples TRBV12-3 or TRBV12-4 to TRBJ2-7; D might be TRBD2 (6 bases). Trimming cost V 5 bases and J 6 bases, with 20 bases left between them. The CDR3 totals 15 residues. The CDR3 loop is CASSLHGRRGGEQYF. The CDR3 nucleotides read TGTGCCAGCAGTCTCCACGGTCGGCGGGGCGGCGAGCAGTACTTC.

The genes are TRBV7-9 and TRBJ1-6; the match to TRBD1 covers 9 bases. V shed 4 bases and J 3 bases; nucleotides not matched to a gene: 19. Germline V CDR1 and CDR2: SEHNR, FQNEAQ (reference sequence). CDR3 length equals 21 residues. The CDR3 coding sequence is TGTGCCAGCAGCTCCCTTCACCACCAGGACAGGGGATCGATCTATAATTCACCCCTCCACTTT. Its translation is CASSSLHHQDRGSIYNSPLHF.

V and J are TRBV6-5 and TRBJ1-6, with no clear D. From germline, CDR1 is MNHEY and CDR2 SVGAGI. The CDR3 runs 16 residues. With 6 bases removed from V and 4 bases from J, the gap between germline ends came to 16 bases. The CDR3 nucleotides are TGTGCCAGCAGCTCCCCCCCCGGCAGTTATAATTCACCCCTCCACTTT. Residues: CASSSPPGSYNSPLHF.

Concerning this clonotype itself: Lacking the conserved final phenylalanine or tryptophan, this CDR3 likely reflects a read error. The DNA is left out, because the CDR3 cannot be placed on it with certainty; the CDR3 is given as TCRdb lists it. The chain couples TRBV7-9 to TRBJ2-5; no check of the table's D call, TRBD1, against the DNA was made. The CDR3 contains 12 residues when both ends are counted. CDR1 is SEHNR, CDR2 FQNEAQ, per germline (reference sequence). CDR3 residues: CASSLHPGPPQS.

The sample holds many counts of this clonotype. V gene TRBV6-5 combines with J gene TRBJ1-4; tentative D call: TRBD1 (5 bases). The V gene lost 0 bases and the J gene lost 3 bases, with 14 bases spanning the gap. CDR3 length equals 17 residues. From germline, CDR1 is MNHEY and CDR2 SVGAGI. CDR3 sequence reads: CASSYSGRRIANEKLFF. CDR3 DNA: TGTGCCAGCAGTTACTCGGGGCGACGAATTGCTAATGAAAAACTGTTTTTT.

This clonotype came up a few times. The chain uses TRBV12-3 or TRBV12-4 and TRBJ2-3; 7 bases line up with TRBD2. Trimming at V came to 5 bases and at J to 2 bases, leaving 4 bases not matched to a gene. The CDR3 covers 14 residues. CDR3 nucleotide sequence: TGTGCCAGCAGTACTAGCGAAGACACAGATACGCAGTATTTT. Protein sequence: CASSTSEDTDTQYF.

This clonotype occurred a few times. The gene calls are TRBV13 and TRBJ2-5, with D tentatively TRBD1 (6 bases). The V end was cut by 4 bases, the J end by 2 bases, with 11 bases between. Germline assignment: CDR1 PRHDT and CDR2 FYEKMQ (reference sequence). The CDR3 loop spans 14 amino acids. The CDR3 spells CASSSSQGQETQYF. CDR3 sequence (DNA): TGTGCCAGCAGCTCCTCACAGGGACAAGAGACCCAGTACTTC.

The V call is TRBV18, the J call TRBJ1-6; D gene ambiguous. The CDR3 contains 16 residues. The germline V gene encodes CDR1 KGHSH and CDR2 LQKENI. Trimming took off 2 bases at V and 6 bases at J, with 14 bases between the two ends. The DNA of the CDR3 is TGTGCCAGCTCACCATCTTTCACAGCCTCTAATTCACCCCTCCACTTT. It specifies CASSPSFTASNSPLHF.

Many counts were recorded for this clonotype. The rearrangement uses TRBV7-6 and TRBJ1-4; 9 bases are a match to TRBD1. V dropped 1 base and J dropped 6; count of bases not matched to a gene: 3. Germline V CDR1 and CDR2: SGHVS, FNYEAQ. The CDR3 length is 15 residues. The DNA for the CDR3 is TGTGCCAGCAGCTTAGAACAGGGGGCGGATGAAAAACTGTTTTTT. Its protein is CASSLEQGADEKLFF.

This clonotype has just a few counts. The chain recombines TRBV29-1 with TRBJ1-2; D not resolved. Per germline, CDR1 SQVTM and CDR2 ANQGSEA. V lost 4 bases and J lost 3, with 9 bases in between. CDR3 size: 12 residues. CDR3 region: CSVGLGDYGYTF. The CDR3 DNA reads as TGCAGCGTTGGATTAGGAGACTATGGCTACACCTTC.